This entry concerns a single TCR beta chain. These data originate in a study of response to subunit inactivated influenza vaccine. V gave up 2 bases and J gave up 4 bases; unmatched junction bases: 2. The CDR3 spans 14 residues. Per germline, CDR1 DFQATT and CDR2 SNEGSKA (reference sequence). TCRdb redid the calling of the RT-PCR reads with MiXCR, one entry per CDR3 protein. The data contain approximately 520,000 distinct CDR3 sequences, approximately 15% of them seen just once; the ten biggest clones take up approximately 3%. The sample consisted of CD4+ T cells sorted from PBMCs, taken less than 30 months after vaccination. The chain combines TRBV20-1 with TRBJ1-6; 7 bases are shared with TRBD1. The source of this sequence is a man in his fifties or sixties who received an inactivated influenza vaccine. CDR3 sequence: CSARMGQYNSPLHF. CDR3 nucleotide sequence: TGCAGTGCTAGAATGGGACAGTATAATTCACCCCTCCACTTT.